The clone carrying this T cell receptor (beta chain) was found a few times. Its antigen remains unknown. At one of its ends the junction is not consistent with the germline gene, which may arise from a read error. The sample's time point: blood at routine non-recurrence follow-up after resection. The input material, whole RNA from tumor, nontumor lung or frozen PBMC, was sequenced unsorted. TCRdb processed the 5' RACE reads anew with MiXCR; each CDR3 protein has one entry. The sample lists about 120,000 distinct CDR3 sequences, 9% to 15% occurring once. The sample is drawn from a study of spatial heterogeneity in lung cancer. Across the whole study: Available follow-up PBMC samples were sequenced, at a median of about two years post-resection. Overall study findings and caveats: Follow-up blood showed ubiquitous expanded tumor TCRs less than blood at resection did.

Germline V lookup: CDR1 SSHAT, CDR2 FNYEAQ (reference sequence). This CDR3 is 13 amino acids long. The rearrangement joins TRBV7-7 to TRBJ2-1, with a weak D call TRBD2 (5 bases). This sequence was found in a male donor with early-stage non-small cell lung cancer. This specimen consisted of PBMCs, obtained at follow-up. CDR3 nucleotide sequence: TGTGCTAGCAGCTTAGCGCTGGCCAATGAGCAGTTCTTC. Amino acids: CASSLALANEQFF.